These 19 T cell receptor beta chains were all obtained from the same sample, sequenced in a study of identical twins. TCRdb processed the 5' RACE reads anew with MiXCR; each CDR3 protein has one entry. The sample lists 1.5 million to 2 million distinct CDR3 sequences, about 31% occurring once. Sequencing was carried out using cord blood. The receptor source for this set is a newborn girl in good health.

The table lists this clonotype with a few counts. The J gene is TRBJ2-7, the V gene TRBV6-2 or TRBV6-3; maybe TRBD1 (6 bases). This CDR3 contains 15 residues. Germline loops: CDR1 MNHEY, CDR2 SVGEGT. V gave up 4 bases and J gave up 2 bases, with 15 bases separating them. This chain's CDR3 is CASSWGPHNTYEQYF. The CDR3 DNA reads TGTGCCAGCAGTTGGGGGCCTCATAACACCTACGAGCAGTACTTC.

The table lists this clonotype with a few counts. J is TRBJ2-6 and V is TRBV28, with D maybe TRBD1 (5 bases). The V end was cut by 6 bases, the J end by 2 bases, with 14 bases between. The length of the CDR3 is 16 residues. CDR1 is MDHEN, CDR2 SYDVKM, per germline. This CDR3 reads CASSPDRPPGANVLTF. For the CDR3, the DNA is TGTGCCAGCAGCCCCGACAGACCCCCTGGGGCCAACGTCCTGACTTTC. The whole variable domain, filled in from reference TRBV28 and TRBJ2-6, reads DVKVTQSSRYLVKRTGEKVFLECVQDMDHENMFWYRQDPGLGLRLIYFSYDVKMKEKGDIPEGYSVSREKKERFSLILESASTNQTSMYLCASSPDRPPGANVLTFGAGSRLTVL.

The chain couples TRBV11-2 to TRBJ2-1; TRBD2 aligns across 10 bases. Germline CDR1 and CDR2: SGHAT and FQNNGV. This CDR3 region has 15 residues. The junction had 5 bases not matched to a gene; V was cut back by 7 bases and J by 2 bases. The CDR3 loop is CASNSTSGPYNEQFF. CDR3 nucleotides: TGTGCCAGCAACTCGACTAGCGGGCCCTACAATGAGCAGTTCTTC.

The chain carries TRBV4-2 and TRBJ2-1; 10 bases line up with TRBD2. The V and J ends lost 0 bases and 5 bases, in that order; junction bases with no gene match: 4. Germline CDR1 is LGHNA and CDR2 is YNFKEQ. CDR3 length: 16 amino acids. CDR3 DNA sequence: TGTGCCAGCAGCCAAGAAGAAGGACTAGCGGACAATGAGCAGTTCTTC. Its protein product is CASSQEEGLADNEQFF.

The gene calls are TRBV6-2 or TRBV6-3 and TRBJ1-1; no reliable D call. This CDR3 contains 13 residues. From germline, CDR1 is MNHEY and CDR2 SVGEGT. Trimming pared 5 bases from V and 0 bases from J, leaving 7 bases between. The CDR3 protein is CASSRLLNTEAFF. The CDR3 DNA reads as TGTGCCAGCAGTCGCCTATTGAACACTGAAGCTTTCTTT.

This clonotype was counted a few times. V gene TRBV20-1 combines with J gene TRBJ2-5; D is possibly TRBD2 (5 bases). The last part of the DNA fits TRBJ2-7 better; the J call may be wrong. CDR3 size: 14 residues. Germline-derived CDR1 and CDR2 are DFQATT and SNEGSKA (reference sequence). The CDR3 region is CSARVRGSLDEQYF. Here the CDR3 DNA reads TGCAGTGCTAGAGTTCGAGGGAGTTTGGACGAGCAGTACTTC.

This clonotype has a count of ten or more. The gene calls are TRBV5-1 and TRBJ1-4; the D is unclear. The CDR3 is 14 residues long. Between the trimmed V and J ends, which lost 0 bases and 0 bases, there was a span of 3 bases. Germline values: CDR1 SGHRS, CDR2 YFSETQ. The CDR3, as DNA: TGCGCCAGCAGCTTGGGGACAACTAATGAAAAACTGTTTTTT. Its protein product is CASSLGTTNEKLFF.

This sequence joins TRBV16 and TRBJ2-1, with TRBD2 identical over 9 bases. The CDR3 contains 16 residues. Trimming cost V 4 bases and J 5 bases; bases outside gene matches: 9. CDR1 is KGHSY, CDR2 FQNENV, per germline. The chain's CDR3 is CASSPQAAGGNNEQFF. The CDR3 region has the DNA TGTGCCAGCAGCCCTCAGGCAGCGGGGGGAAACAATGAGCAGTTCTTC.

The genes are TRBV6-1 and TRBJ1-5; D is perhaps TRBD1 (6 bases). Trimming left V 6 bases short and J 4 bases short, with 16 bases between. The CDR3 loop spans 15 amino acids. Germline values: CDR1 MNHNS, CDR2 SASEGT. CDR3 sequence (DNA): TGTGCCAGCAGACCACCCGGGACACTAAATCAGCCCCAGCATTTT. Its protein product is CASRPPGTLNQPQHF.

CDR3 amino acids: CASSQFVVADLYEQYF. CDR3 DNA sequence: TGTGCCAGCAGCCAATTCGTCGTCGCAGACCTTTACGAGCAGTACTTC. The rearrangement joins TRBV14 to TRBJ2-7; D is unclear. Germline CDR1 SGHDN, CDR2 FVKESK. The CDR3 totals 16 residues. V was clipped by 2 bases and J by 4 bases, with 18 bases between them.

The chain recombines TRBV5-6 with TRBJ2-1; TRBD2 matches at 9 bases. CDR1 SGHDT and CDR2 YYEEEE come from the germline V gene. This CDR3 is 15 amino acids long. Unmatched junction bases numbered 4, after V lost 4 bases and J lost 2 bases. The CDR3, as DNA: TGTGCCAGCAGCACTTCTAGCGGGACCTACAATGAGCAGTTCTTC. Its translation: CASSTSSGTYNEQFF.

V gene TRBV27 combines with J gene TRBJ2-3; maybe TRBD1 (5 bases). V was clipped by 6 bases and J by 3 bases, with 10 bases between them. This CDR3 is 13 amino acids long. Germline V CDR1 and CDR2: MNHEY, SMNVEV (reference sequence). In DNA form, the CDR3 reads TGTGCCAGCAGACAGGACCAAACAGATACGCAGTATTTT. It encodes CASRQDQTDTQYF.

Points on this clonotype: This clone may be a read error of a much larger clone one base away. The rearrangement joins TRBV6-5 to TRBJ2-4; no clear D gene. This CDR3 region has 13 residues. The germline gives CDR1 MNHEY, CDR2 SVGAGI. The CDR3 DNA sequence: TGTGCCAGCAGTTACTCGCCTAAAAACATTCGGTACTTC. Translated: CASSYSPKNIRYF.

The V call is TRBV11-1, the J call TRBJ2-7; D unclear. V was cut by 4 bases and J by 5 bases, with 15 bases left in between. Germline assignment: CDR1 SGHAT and CDR2 FQDESV (reference sequence). The CDR3 runs 14 residues. CDR3 protein: CASSSTRLRDEQYF. The CDR3 nucleotides read TGTGCCAGCAGCTCGACAAGGCTTCGGGACGAGCAGTACTTC. Combining the CDR3 with reference TRBV11-1 and TRBJ2-7 gives the whole variable domain EAEVAQSPRYKITEKSQAVAFWCDPISGHATLYWYRQILGQGPELLVQFQDESVVDDSQLPKDRFSAERLKGVDSTLKIQPAELGDSAMYLCASSSTRLRDEQYFGPGTRLTVT.

This chain joins TRBV3-1 and TRBJ1-6, with 9 bases aligning to TRBD1. The V and J ends lost 8 bases and 5 bases, in that order; junction bases with no gene match: 4. The CDR3 loop spans 14 amino acids. Per germline, CDR1 LGHDT and CDR2 YNNKEL (reference sequence). The CDR3 is CASGRQGDNSPLHF. The CDR3 nucleotides read TGTGCCAGCGGCCGACAGGGGGATAATTCACCCCTCCACTTT.

J is TRBJ1-4 and V is TRBV20-1; D gene ambiguous. Trimming removed 7 bases from V and 1 base from J, with 4 bases in between. Germline CDR1 DFQATT, CDR2 SNEGSKA (reference sequence). CDR3 length equals 11 residues. CDR3 sequence reads: CSGGTNEKLFF. The CDR3 bases are TGCAGTGGGGGAACTAATGAAAAACTGTTTTTT.

The chain links TRBV9 to TRBJ2-7; maybe TRBD2 (6 bases). Between the trimmed V and J ends, which lost 4 bases and 2 bases, there was a span of 13 bases. The CDR3 is made up of 14 amino acids. Germline assignment: CDR1 SGDLS and CDR2 YYNGEE. In DNA, the CDR3 is TGTGCCAGCAGCCCACGGACTATCCCCTACGAGCAGTACTTC. Translating gives CASSPRTIPYEQYF.

V usage is TRBV21-1 and J usage is TRBJ2-4; the listed D gene, TRBD1, was not tested against the DNA. TRBV21-1 is assigned pseudogene status. The CDR3 has 16 residues. The CDR3 nucleotides read TGTGCCAGCAGCAGCCTCTGGGACAAACCTTGGGACATTCAGTACTTC. Its translation is CASSSLWDKPWDIQYF.

The rearrangement uses TRBV20-1 and TRBJ2-7; the match to TRBD2 covers 11 bases. CDR3 length: 15 residues. CDR1 DFQATT and CDR2 SNEGSKA come from the germline V gene (reference sequence). Unmatched junction bases numbered 10, after V lost 3 bases and J lost 6 bases. CDR3 loop: CSASPELAGAGEQYF. The CDR3 DNA reads TGCAGTGCTAGCCCTGAACTAGCGGGAGCGGGCGAGCAGTACTTC.